These 15 T cell receptor beta chains share one sample of origin, sequenced in a study of blood T cell repertoires in COVID-19. Repertoires were generated with immunoSEQ multiplex PCR, while TCRdb's copy carries only in-frame clones and drops some. The sample includes about 210,000 clones, about 79% of them seen just once. Sequencing input: peripheral blood. The receptors derive from a man between 50 and 59 years old with active or convalescent COVID-19.

This clone was recorded only once. The chain links TRBV29-1 to TRBJ1-2; 7 bases agree with TRBD1. The V segment lost 3 bases and the J segment 3 bases; nucleotides outside the gene matches: 7. The CDR3 is made up of 14 amino acids. The V gene's germline CDR1 is SQVTM and CDR2 ANQGSEA. This chain's CDR3 is CSVDPGGFDYGYTF. The CDR3 nucleotides read TGCAGCGTTGACCCAGGGGGGTTTGACTATGGCTACACCTTC.

The gene calls are TRBV28 and TRBJ2-7, with 11 nucleotides matching TRBD2. This CDR3 has 15 residues. Germline V gene sequence: CDR1 MDHEN, CDR2 SYDVKM. The V segment lost 5 bases and the J segment 3 bases; nucleotides outside the gene matches: 6. The CDR3: CASSPTSGVYYEQYV. CDR3 DNA sequence: TGTGCCAGCAGTCCGACTAGCGGGGTATACTACGAGCAGTACGTC.

The chain is built from TRBV28 and TRBJ1-3; D ambiguous. The CDR3 is 14 residues long. V lost 2 bases and J 0 bases, leaving 5 bases between the germline ends. Looked up from germline, CDR1 is MDHEN and CDR2 is SYDVKM. Here the CDR3 reads CASSLQNSGNTIYF. For the CDR3, the DNA is TGTGCCAGCAGTTTACAAAACTCTGGAAACACCATATATTTT.

The J gene is TRBJ1-3, the V gene TRBV4-3, with D uncertain. Germline CDR1 reads LGHNA; CDR2 reads YSLEER. The CDR3 is 16 residues long. V gave up 2 bases and J gave up 9 bases, with 20 bases separating them. CDR3 sequence (DNA): TGCGCCAGCAGCCAAAGCCCCATGGCTGAGGTTGGCACCATATATTTT. Its translation: CASSQSPMAEVGTIYF.

The gene calls are TRBV6-2 or TRBV6-3 and TRBJ2-4; 11 positions match TRBD2. Per the germline V gene, CDR1 is MNHEY and CDR2 is SVGEGT. The CDR3 loop spans 18 amino acids. The V gene end was trimmed by 0 bases and the J gene end by 2 bases; junction bases not matched to a gene: 6. In nucleotides, the CDR3 is TGTGCCAGCAGTTACTCGAGACTAGCGGGATTCTCCAAAAACATTCAGTACTTC. This gives the protein CASSYSRLAGFSKNIQYF.

The rearrangement links TRBV6-2 or TRBV6-3 to TRBJ1-1; 7 nucleotides align to TRBD1. The trim removed 3 bases at V and 3 bases at J, leaving 1 base unmatched. CDR1 and CDR2 from the germline V gene are MNHEY and SVGEGT. The CDR3 spans 13 residues. CDR3 amino acids: CASSYTGDTEAFF. CDR3 DNA sequence: TGTGCCAGCAGTTATACAGGGGACACTGAAGCTTTCTTT.

The V gene is TRBV19, the J gene TRBJ2-1; TRBD2 matches 13 bases. The CDR3 covers 14 residues. V shed 8 bases, J shed 4 bases, and the junction held 2 bases outside the gene matches. Per germline, CDR1 LNHDA and CDR2 SQIVND (reference sequence). CDR3 amino acids: CASGTSGTYNEQFF. The CDR3 DNA reads TGTGCCAGTGGGACTAGCGGGACGTACAATGAGCAGTTCTTC. The whole variable domain, remainder taken from reference TRBV19 and TRBJ2-1, is DGGITQSPKYLFRKEGQNVTLSCEQNLNHDAMYWYRQDPGQGLRLIYYSQIVNDFQKGDIAEGYSVSREKKESFPLTVTSAQKNPTAFYLCASGTSGTYNEQFFGPGTRLTVL.

The chain couples TRBV6-5 to TRBJ1-2; 9 bases agree with TRBD1. V trimming: 5 bases; J trimming: 2 bases; junction bases outside the gene matches: 6. The germline V gene has CDR1 MNHEY and CDR2 SVGAGI. There are 15 residues in the CDR3. The CDR3 loop is CASSPWTGANYGYTF. The CDR3 DNA reads TGTGCCAGCAGTCCCTGGACAGGGGCAAACTATGGCTACACCTTC.

This clone was picked up a small number of times. The CDR3 DNA follows: TGTGCCAGCAGCCCCCAGGGCTCCTATAATTCACCCCTCCACTTT. Its translation: CASSPQGSYNSPLHF. The chain carries TRBV7-2 and TRBJ1-6, with D possibly being TRBD1 (5 bases). This CDR3 has 15 amino acids. Germline-derived CDR1 and CDR2 are SGHTA and FQGNSA. The V end lost 5 bases, the J end lost 0 bases, and 8 bases lay between the germline ends.

The chain joins TRBV5-4 to TRBJ2-2; D is perhaps TRBD1 (6 bases). This CDR3 region has 16 residues. CDR1 and CDR2 from the germline V gene are SGHNT and YYREEE (reference sequence). The V end was cut by 6 bases, the J end by 2 bases, with 17 bases between. CDR3 sequence (DNA): TGTGCCAGCACCCAGGGGCAGGGCCTTAACACCGGGGAGCTGTTTTTT. It codes for CASTQGQGLNTGELFF.

This clone was seen once. The chain carries TRBV7-2 and TRBJ2-3; D is ambiguous. From germline, CDR1 is SGHTA and CDR2 FQGNSA. The CDR3 loop spans 13 amino acids. Trimming took off 0 bases at V and 5 bases at J, with 6 bases between the two ends. CDR3 in amino acids: CASSLAARDTQYF. In nucleotides, the CDR3 is TGTGCCAGCAGCTTAGCGGCTAGAGATACGCAGTATTTT.

CDR3 loop: CAISQGINYGYTF. DNA for the CDR3: TGTGCCATCAGCCAGGGGATTAACTATGGCTACACCTTC. The chain uses TRBV10-3 and TRBJ1-2; D might be TRBD1 (6 bases). CDR1 and CDR2 from the germline V gene are ENHRY and SYGVKD. Trimming shortened V by 6 bases and J by 1 base, and 9 bases separated the two germline ends. The length of the CDR3 is 13 residues.

The chain has TRBV7-9 and TRBJ2-2; TRBD1 matches at 10 bases. This CDR3 has 16 amino acids. Germline loops: CDR1 SEHNR, CDR2 FQNEAQ (reference sequence). After removal of 5 bases from V and 6 bases from J, the junction contained 9 bases not matched to a gene. The CDR3 sequence: CASSRGQGVPAGELFF. The CDR3 nucleotides read TGTGCCAGCAGCCGAGGACAGGGGGTTCCTGCCGGGGAGCTGTTTTTT.

The chain recombines TRBV5-4 with TRBJ2-1, with 10 bases matching TRBD2. The germline V gene has CDR1 SGHNT and CDR2 YYREEE (reference sequence). The CDR3 covers 16 residues. Losses at the gene ends were 4 bases for V and 1 base for J; bases not matched to a gene: 5. In nucleotides, the CDR3 is TGTGCCAGCAGCCCAATAGCGGGGGGTTCCTACAATGAGCAGTTCTTC. Translated, it gives CASSPIAGGSYNEQFF.

This chain connects TRBV7-2 to TRBJ1-5; possibly TRBD1 for D (6 bases). The CDR3 extends over 14 amino acids. Trimming left V 2 bases short and J 7 bases short, with 12 bases between. CDR1 and CDR2 from the germline V gene are SGHTA and FQGNSA. The CDR3 bases are TGTGCCAGCAGCTTACTTAGGGGGGGACAGCCCCAGCATTTT. It specifies CASSLLRGGQPQHF.